The rows below give T cell receptor beta chains drawn from one sample of a study of blood T cell repertoires in COVID-19. TCRdb keeps only in-frame clones here, not all; method: immunoSEQ multiplex PCR. The sample has approximately 290,000 clones; around 90% are singletons. Sequencing was performed on PBMCs or T cells enriched from blood (not recorded which). Receptors originate from a woman under 40 who had recovered from COVID-19. Each CDR3 is given with its conserved first and last residue. Each record gives: V gene, J gene, D gene, clone size, CDR3 DNA, CDR3 protein. The D gene is left open where the match is weak. For some rows the clone size is stated as once, few or many, or as a class when expanded; others skip it.

TRBV29-1	TRBJ2-1	TRBD2	NA	TGCAGCGCCGGACTAGCGGGAGACAATGAGCAGTTCTTC	CSAGLAGDNEQFF
TRBV28	TRBJ2-5	NA	NA	TGTGCCAGCAGTCTGCAATTCGGGTTATTAGAGACCCAGTACTTC	CASSLQFGLLETQYF
TRBV23-1	TRBJ1-1	TRBD1	NA	TGCGCCAGAGGACAGGGATTGAGCCTTCCAGCTTTCTTT	CARGQGLSLPAFF
TRBV3-1/TRBV3-2	TRBJ2-5	NA	NA	TGTGCCAGCAGCACCAGGCTTAAAGAGACCCAGTACTTC	CASSTRLKETQYF
TRBV19	TRBJ2-5	TRBD1	NA	TGTGCCAGTAGTAATACTGGGACAGGGAAGAACTTC	CASSNTGTGKNF
TRBV2	TRBJ2-7	TRBD1	NA	TGTGCCAGCAGGGGACAGAGCTCCTACGAGCAGTACTTC	CASRGQSSYEQYF
TRBV2	TRBJ2-7	TRBD2	NA	TGTGCCAGCCGACGGGGGGGAGAGCAGTACTTC	CASRRGGEQYF
TRBV30	TRBJ1-3	NA	once	TGTGCCTGGACAGGGTCTGGAAACACCATATATTTT	CAWTGSGNTIYF
TRBV18	TRBJ1-5	NA	NA	TGTGCCAGCTCAGGGGGCGAGGAACAGCCCCAGCATTTT	CASSGGEEQPQHF
TRBV25-1	TRBJ1-1	NA	NA	TGTGCCAGCAGTGATGGGACTCGGGGGGTGAACCCTGAAGCTTTCTTT	CASSDGTRGVNPEAFF
TRBV30	TRBJ2-7	NA	NA	TGTGCCTGGAAGGGATCGGGGAAATACGAGCAGTACTTC	CAWKGSGKYEQYF
TRBV14	TRBJ1-6	NA	NA	TGTGCCAGCAGCCAAGCCAGGAACTCCTATAATTCACCCCTCCACTTT	CASSQARNSYNSPLHF
TRBV27	TRBJ2-6	TRBD2	NA	TGTGCCAGCAGTTTTAGCGGGAGGGCCCTCTCTTCTGGGGCCAACGTCCTGACTTTC	CASSFSGRALSSGANVLTF
TRBV24-1	TRBJ2-7	NA	NA	TGTGCCACCAGTGATGGCGGGGGACAGGAATACCTCTACGAGCAGTACTTC	CATSDGGGQEYLYEQYF
TRBV28	TRBJ2-7	TRBD1	once	TGTGCCAGCAGTCTCCGGACAGGGGGCTTCGACGAGCAGTACTTC	CASSLRTGGFDEQYF
TRBV7-2	TRBJ2-3	NA	NA	TGTGCCAGCAGCCTACTTACAGATACGCAGTATTTT	CASSLLTDTQYF
TRBV6-2/TRBV6-3	TRBJ2-1	NA	NA	TGTGCCAGCAGTTACGGGGGGGCTGTTGGGCAGTTCTTC	CASSYGGAVGQFF
TRBV27	TRBJ2-7	TRBD2	once	TGTGCCAGCAGCGACGGGACTAGCGGCAACGAGCAGTACTTC	CASSDGTSGNEQYF
TRBV11-2	TRBJ2-1	TRBD2	NA	TGTGCCAGCAGCTTAGAAGCGGGAGGGCCGAACAATGAGCAGTTCTTC	CASSLEAGGPNNEQFF
TRBV7-2	TRBJ1-6	TRBD1	NA	TGTGCCAGCAGCTCGGGACAGGGGCCGTCACCCCTCCACTTT	CASSSGQGPSPLHF
TRBV6-4	TRBJ2-1	TRBD2	NA	TGTGCCAGCAGCGAGCGGCGGGAGGGTCATGAGCAGTTCTTC	CASSERREGHEQFF
TRBV5-5	TRBJ1-2	TRBD1	NA	TGTGCCAGCAGCCCTTTATCCGGGACAGGGGGCGTTTTCGCCAACTATGGCTACACCTTC	CASSPLSGTGGVFANYGYTF
TRBV3-1/TRBV3-2	TRBJ2-1	TRBD2	NA	TGTGCCAGCAGCTCTCCAGCGGGAGCTCTGTCTGAGCAGTTCTTC	CASSSPAGALSEQFF
TRBV10-3	TRBJ2-1	TRBD2	few	TGTGCCATCAGTGCATCTAGCGGGAGGGCGGGTGAGCAGTTCTTC	CAISASSGRAGEQFF
TRBV28	TRBJ2-1	NA	NA	TGTGCCAGCAGGCCCGGACAGACTTTTTACAATGAGCAGTTCTTC	CASRPGQTFYNEQFF
TRBV2	TRBJ2-1	NA	few	TGTGCCAGCAGCTCTCTACTCCTGGGGGCTGGGGACAATGAGCAGTTCTTC	CASSSLLLGAGDNEQFF